These T cell receptor beta chains were read from a single sample in a study of post-analysis software for immune sequencing data. MiXCR was run by TCRdb on the PCR reads, yielding one entry per CDR3 protein. The data show approximately 730,000 distinct CDR3 sequences, about 32% seen once. The specimen sequenced was blood. The receptors were sampled from a girl aged 10-17 years with multiple sclerosis. Both conserved end residues are part of each CDR3. D genes are given only for firm matches. Clone size is shown for a subset of rows, as once, few, many or a class of expanded clone.

.	.	TRBJ1-5	TRBV6-2/TRBV6-3	CASSWAQGNQPQHF	TGTGCCAGCAGTTGGGCGCAGGGGAATCAGCCCCAGCATTTT
.	few	TRBJ2-2	TRBV4-2	CASSQGAQGGAGELFF	TGTGCCAGCAGCCAAGGCGCCCAGGGGGGGGCCGGGGAGCTGTTTTTT
.	.	TRBJ2-3	TRBV7-9	CASTQIRGGSTDTQYF	TGTGCCAGCACCCAAATTCGGGGCGGCAGCACAGATACGCAGTATTTT
TRBD1	.	TRBJ2-4	TRBV6-2/TRBV6-3	CASSWDRGNILYF	TGTGCCAGCAGCTGGGACAGGGGAAACATTCTGTACTTC
.	.	TRBJ1-2	TRBV5-4	CASSLRVADGYTF	TGTGCCAGCAGCTTGAGGGTGGCGGATGGCTACACCTTC
TRBD2	.	TRBJ2-7	TRBV9	CASSPSAGEQYF	TGTGCCAGCAGCCCATCAGCGGGGGAGCAGTACTTC
TRBD1	many	TRBJ2-3	TRBV6-6	CASSGQGDTDTQYF	TGTGCCAGCAGCGGACAGGGGGACACAGATACGCAGTATTTT
TRBD2	.	TRBJ2-3	TRBV27	CASSLPASGRPDTQYF	TGTGCCAGCAGTTTACCCGCTAGCGGGAGGCCAGATACGCAGTATTTT
TRBD2	.	TRBJ2-1	TRBV14	CASSQASGRALYNEQFF	TGTGCCAGCAGCCAAGCTAGCGGGAGGGCCTTATACAATGAGCAGTTCTTC
.	.	TRBJ1-4	TRBV7-2	CASSEWGLGNEKLFF	TGTGCCAGCAGCGAATGGGGGCTCGGTAATGAAAAACTGTTTTTT
TRBD2	.	TRBJ2-1	TRBV7-2	CASNTRTSGSIVEQFF	TGTGCCAGCAACACCAGGACTAGCGGGAGTATAGTTGAGCAGTTCTTC
TRBD1	few	TRBJ1-2	TRBV5-6	CASSSGTVGGYTF	TGTGCCAGCAGTTCCGGGACAGTTGGGGGCTACACCTTC
.	few	TRBJ2-5	TRBV7-2	CASSLARLRPRTQYF	TGTGCCAGCAGCTTAGCGCGGCTCAGGCCCAGGACCCAGTACTTC
.	few	TRBJ2-1	TRBV28	CASRETGRIGNEQFF	TGTGCCAGCAGGGAGACAGGGAGGATTGGGAATGAGCAGTTCTTC
TRBD2	.	TRBJ2-2	TRBV27	CASNPGLAELGGELFF	TGTGCCAGCAACCCCGGACTAGCTGAACTAGGCGGGGAGCTGTTTTTT